The next 15 T cell receptor beta chains were all read from a single sample in a study of cytomegalovirus exposure and HLA in healthy donors. PCR involved 60 Vbeta and 13 Jbeta primers. TCRdb's table, derived via immunoSEQ multiplex PCR, lists solely in-frame clones and lacks some. Of tens of thousands of clones listed, more than 75% were seen once; the top ten hold about 1.5%. Material: PBMCs. The receptors derive from a female donor in good health and CMV-seronegative.

This clone was observed a few times. The V and J genes are TRBV25-1 and TRBJ2-7, with D maybe TRBD1 (6 bases). The CDR3 is made up of 14 amino acids. Germline V gene data show CDR1 as MGHDK and CDR2 as SYGVNS. Trimming stripped 4 bases from V and 5 bases from J, with 15 bases between. CDR3 sequence: CASSVLKGDHEQYF. CDR3 coding DNA: TGTGCCAGCAGTGTCCTAAAGGGGGATCACGAGCAGTACTTC.

The chain carries TRBV4-1 and TRBJ2-3, with 7 positions matching TRBD1. Germline CDR1 MGHRA, CDR2 YSYEKL. V shed 3 bases, J shed 3 bases, and the junction held 12 bases outside the gene matches. The CDR3 is made up of 17 amino acids. The CDR3 DNA reads TGCGCCAGCAGCCAGAGCCGGGACAGAATCAATACAGATACGCAGTATTTT. Translation gives CASSQSRDRINTDTQYF.

Here the CDR3 reads CASSPLLSDTQYF. The CDR3 DNA reads as TGTGCCAGCAGCCCCTTACTGTCAGATACGCAGTATTTT. The V call is TRBV7-3, the J call TRBJ2-3; unclear D gene. Germline values: CDR1 SGHTA, CDR2 FQGTGA. The CDR3 is 13 amino acids. V lost 5 bases and J 4 bases, leaving 10 bases between the germline ends.

V usage is TRBV2 and J usage is TRBJ2-3; 7 bases line up with TRBD2. Per germline, CDR1 SNHLY and CDR2 FYNNEI. The CDR3 has 16 residues. Germline trimming cut 3 bases from V and 6 bases from J; bases unmatched to any gene: 12. CDR3 residues: CASSDPSGLLRDTQYF. For the CDR3, the DNA is TGTGCCAGCAGTGACCCCTCGGGACTACTTCGGGATACGCAGTATTTT.

The chain recombines TRBV5-5 with TRBJ1-2; 10 bases match TRBD1. After removal of 0 bases from V and 6 bases from J, the junction contained 5 bases not matched to a gene. Germline V lookup: CDR1 SGHKS, CDR2 YYEKEE (reference sequence). The CDR3 spans 15 residues. The CDR3 coding sequence is TGTGCCAGCAGCTTGGAGGGACAGGGGCAGGATGGCTACACCTTC. This sequence encodes CASSLEGQGQDGYTF.

This clone was found a few times. The chain couples TRBV4-3 to TRBJ2-1; 9 positions match TRBD2. CDR1 LGHNA and CDR2 YSLEER come from the germline V gene. V lost 1 base, J lost 1 base, and 2 bases stayed unmatched. This CDR3 contains 16 residues. The CDR3 sequence: CASSQGLAGSYNEQFF. The CDR3 nucleotides are TGCGCCAGCAGCCAAGGTCTAGCGGGGTCCTACAATGAGCAGTTCTTC.

This clone turned up a few times. The gene calls are TRBV29-1 and TRBJ2-2; 10 nucleotides align to TRBD2. The CDR3 length is 13 residues. The junction had 4 bases not matched to a gene; V was cut back by 8 bases and J by 4 bases. Germline-derived CDR1 and CDR2 are SQVTM and ANQGSEA. In DNA, the CDR3 is TGCAGCTCTAGCGGGGGAAGCACCGGGGAGCTGTTTTTT. It codes for CSSSGGSTGELFF.

The table lists this clone with a few counts. This chain connects TRBV7-9 to TRBJ2-5; a weak D match, TRBD1 (6 bases). With 5 bases removed from V and 5 bases from J, the gap between germline ends came to 15 bases. This CDR3 has 14 residues. Germline CDR1 SEHNR, CDR2 FQNEAQ (reference sequence). The CDR3 DNA is TGTGCCAGCAGCAAAAGGACAGAGAAGGAGACCCAGTACTTC. Its translation: CASSKRTEKETQYF. The full variable domain, with the rest looked up from reference TRBV7-9 and TRBJ2-5, is DTGVSQNPRHKITKRGQNVTFRCDPISEHNRLYWYRQTLGQGPEFLTYFQNEAQLEKSRLLSDRFSAERPKGSFSTLEIQRTEQGDSAMYLCASSKRTEKETQYFGPGTRLLVL.

CDR3 region: CASSVDRAVDTEAFF. DNA for the CDR3: TGTGCCAGCAGCGTAGACAGGGCGGTAGACACTGAAGCTTTCTTT. The chain joins TRBV9 to TRBJ1-1, with D tentatively TRBD1 (6 bases). The germline gives CDR1 SGDLS, CDR2 YYNGEE. The CDR3 is 15 residues long. The V and J ends lost 0 bases and 3 bases respectively, with 12 bases between them.

This clone was detected only a few times. The chain employs TRBV4-3 and TRBJ2-6, with 11 bases identical to TRBD1. From germline, CDR1 is LGHNA and CDR2 YSLEER. CDR3 size: 18 residues. V lost 4 bases, J lost 0 bases, and 5 bases stayed unmatched. CDR3 residues: CASSPTGTGGSGANVLTF. CDR3 bases: TGCGCCAGCAGCCCCACCGGGACAGGGGGCTCTGGGGCCAACGTCCTGACTTTC.

V is TRBV27 and J is TRBJ2-1, with D perhaps matching TRBD2 (6 bases). V was shortened by 5 bases and J by 6 bases, with 14 bases between the two germline ends. CDR1 MNHEY and CDR2 SMNVEV come from the germline V gene (reference sequence). This CDR3 region has 14 residues. The chain's CDR3 is CASSLRGTVNEQFF. The CDR3 bases are TGTGCCAGCAGTCTGCGGGGCACCGTCAATGAGCAGTTCTTC.

The chain has TRBV4-3 and TRBJ2-2, with D maybe TRBD2 (5 bases). CDR1 and CDR2 (germline): LGHNA, YSLEER. This CDR3 comprises 14 residues. Deletions cut 4 bases from V and 6 bases from J, with 12 bases between. This chain's CDR3 is CASSRGLIAGELFF. The DNA for the CDR3 is TGCGCCAGCAGCCGAGGACTCATCGCCGGGGAGCTGTTTTTT.

This clone was detected a few times. This chain uses TRBV9 with TRBJ1-1; tentative D call: TRBD1 (6 bases). CDR1 SGDLS and CDR2 YYNGEE come from the germline V gene. Between the trimmed V and J ends, which lost 0 bases and 4 bases, there was a span of 10 bases. The CDR3 runs to 14 residues. In nucleotides, the CDR3 is TGTGCCAGCAGCGTAGCAGGGGCTGGCACTGAAGCTTTCTTT. It is translated as CASSVAGAGTEAFF.

This chain links TRBV7-2 with TRBJ2-3; perhaps TRBD2 as D (5 bases). The germline gives CDR1 SGHTA, CDR2 FQGNSA. The V and J ends lost 6 bases and 4 bases respectively, with 17 bases between them. The CDR3 extends over 15 amino acids. The CDR3 bases are TGTGCCAGCAGTTTTCGGTCGGGGAGTCCAGATACGCAGTATTTT. It encodes CASSFRSGSPDTQYF.

The chain joins TRBV7-2 to TRBJ1-1; 10 positions agree with TRBD1. The CDR3 runs 15 residues. V dropped 5 bases and J dropped 5; count of bases not matched to a gene: 8. The germline CDR1 and CDR2 sequences are SGHTA and FQGNSA. In DNA, the CDR3 is TGTGCCAGCAGCGCGTCGACAGGGGGCTGGACTGAAGCTTTCTTT. This gives the protein CASSASTGGWTEAFF.